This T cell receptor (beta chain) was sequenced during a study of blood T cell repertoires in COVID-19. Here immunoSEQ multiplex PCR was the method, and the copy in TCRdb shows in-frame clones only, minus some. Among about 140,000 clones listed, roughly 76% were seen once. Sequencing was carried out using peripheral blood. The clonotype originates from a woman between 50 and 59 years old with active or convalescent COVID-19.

Written as DNA, the CDR3 is TGTGCCAGCAGCCCGGACAACTCCTATGGCTACACCTTC. Translated: CASSPDNSYGYTF. This sequence joins TRBV4-2 and TRBJ1-2, with D possibly matching TRBD1 (5 bases). This CDR3 comprises 13 residues. Germline V gene lookup returns CDR1 LGHNA and CDR2 YNFKEQ. V was trimmed by 4 bases and J by 4 bases, leaving 10 bases between them.